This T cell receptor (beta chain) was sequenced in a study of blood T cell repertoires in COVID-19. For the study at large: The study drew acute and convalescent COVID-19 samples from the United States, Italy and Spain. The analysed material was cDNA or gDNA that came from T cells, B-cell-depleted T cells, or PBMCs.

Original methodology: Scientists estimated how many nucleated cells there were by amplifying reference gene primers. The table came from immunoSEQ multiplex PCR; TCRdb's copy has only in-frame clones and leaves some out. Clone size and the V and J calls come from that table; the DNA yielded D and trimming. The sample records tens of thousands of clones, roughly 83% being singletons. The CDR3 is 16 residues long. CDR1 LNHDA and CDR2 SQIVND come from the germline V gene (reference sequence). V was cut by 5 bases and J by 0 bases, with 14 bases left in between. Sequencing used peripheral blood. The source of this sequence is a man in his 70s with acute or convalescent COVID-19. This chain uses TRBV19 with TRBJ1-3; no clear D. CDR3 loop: CASSVLTPSSGNTIYF. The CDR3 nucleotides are TGTGCCAGTAGTGTCCTAACCCCGAGCTCTGGAAACACCATATATTTT.